Presented here are 20 T cell receptor beta chains from one specimen sequenced in a study of PD-L1 blockade in urothelial cancer. The table came from immunoSEQ multiplex PCR; TCRdb's copy has only in-frame clones and leaves some out. Of fewer than 35,000 clones listed, around 80% are singletons. The sample consisted of PBMCs, taken around atezolizumab (anti-PD-L1) treatment. These receptors originate from a man in his forties or fifties with urothelial cancer.

This clone was counted between two and nine times. The rearrangement uses TRBV7-6 and TRBJ2-3; D is unclear. Trimming removed 1 base at V and 0 bases at J, with 8 bases between. Germline values: CDR1 SGHVS, CDR2 FNYEAQ. The CDR3 runs to 15 residues. The CDR3: CASSLDSRSTDTQYF. As DNA, the CDR3 is TGTGCCAGCAGCTTAGATTCCCGTAGCACAGATACGCAGTATTTT.

The rearrangement joins TRBV5-6 to TRBJ1-5; tentative D call: TRBD1 (5 bases). This CDR3 is built from 15 residues. The germline V gene encodes CDR1 SGHDT and CDR2 YYEEEE. V was cut by 2 bases and J by 0 bases, with 9 bases left in between. CDR3 sequence: CASSFGGISNQPQHF. The CDR3 DNA follows: TGTGCCAGCAGCTTCGGGGGGATTAGCAATCAGCCCCAGCATTTT.

V and J are TRBV7-8 and TRBJ2-7; D is unclear. Germline V gene sequence: CDR1 SGHVS, CDR2 FQNEAQ. CDR3 length: 13 amino acids. Between the trimmed V and J ends, which lost 5 bases and 6 bases, there was a span of 14 bases. CDR3 in DNA: TGTGCCAGCAGCCATATTTCCCGGAGCGAGCAGTACGTC. The encoded protein is CASSHISRSEQYV.

V is TRBV5-4 and J is TRBJ2-1, with TRBD2 matching over 7 bases. Germline V gene data show CDR1 as SGHNT and CDR2 as YYREEE (reference sequence). The CDR3 runs 16 residues. V lost 8 bases, J lost 2 bases, and 13 bases stayed unmatched. The DNA of the CDR3 is TGTGCCAGTTCCCGGGGGAGCGGGAACGCCTACAATGAGCAGTTCTTC. This translates into CASSRGSGNAYNEQFF.

The chain has TRBV14 and TRBJ2-4; D gene uncertain. The ends were cut back, 4 bases at V and 8 bases at J, with 15 bases in the middle. This CDR3 comprises 14 residues. The germline CDR1 and CDR2 sequences are SGHDN and FVKESK. The CDR3 bases are TGTGCCAGCAGCCCGAAGACCAGGCTGGACATTCAGTACTTC. It specifies CASSPKTRLDIQYF.

This chain connects TRBV28 to TRBJ2-7; 10 bases are a match to TRBD2. Germline V gives CDR1 MDHEN, CDR2 SYDVKM. The CDR3 runs 17 residues. V lost 6 bases to trimming and J lost 5 bases; unmatched junction nucleotides: 16. CDR3 loop: CASSPLLTSGEPDEQYV. In DNA form, the CDR3 reads TGTGCCAGCAGCCCCCTCCTTACTAGCGGGGAGCCAGACGAGCAGTACGTC.

The chain links TRBV30 to TRBJ2-1, with 11 bases fitting TRBD2. Per germline, CDR1 GTSNPN and CDR2 SVGIG (reference sequence). V shed 4 bases and J 3 bases; nucleotides not matched to a gene: 5. There are 15 residues in the CDR3. Here the CDR3 reads CAWNPLAGVYNEQFF. Here the CDR3 DNA reads TGTGCCTGGAACCCACTAGCGGGAGTCTACAATGAGCAGTTCTTC. Full variable domain (rest looked up from reference TRBV30 and TRBJ2-1): SQTIHQWPATLVQPVGSPLSLECTVEGTSNPNLYWYRQAAGRGLQLLFYSVGIGQISSEVPQNLSASRPQDRQFILSSKKLLLSDSGFYLCAWNPLAGVYNEQFFGPGTRLTVL.

This clone is categorized as medium-sized. The chain recombines TRBV14 with TRBJ1-6, with D unclear. The CDR3 extends over 14 amino acids. Per germline, CDR1 SGHDN and CDR2 FVKESK. The V end was cut by 1 base, the J end by 8 bases, with 9 bases between. The chain's CDR3 is CASSQVLAYSPLHF. CDR3 coding DNA: TGTGCCAGCAGCCAAGTCTTGGCTTATTCACCCCTCCACTTT.

This clone was observed a single time. The chain employs TRBV6-6 and TRBJ1-5, with 7 bases fitting TRBD1. V gave up 1 base and J gave up 2 bases; unmatched junction bases: 5. Germline loops: CDR1 MNHNY, CDR2 SVGAGI (reference sequence). This CDR3 region has 16 residues. The CDR3 reads CASSYLQGRRNQPQHF. CDR3 sequence (DNA): TGTGCCAGCAGTTACTTACAGGGGCGGCGCAATCAGCCCCAGCATTTT.

This clone was observed a single time. The J gene is TRBJ2-2, the V gene TRBV9; TRBD1 matches at 7 bases. The CDR3 has 15 residues. CDR1 SGDLS and CDR2 YYNGEE come from the germline V gene. V lost 7 bases to trimming and J lost 5 bases; unmatched junction nucleotides: 11. The CDR3 sequence is CASSKRQGQTGELFF. The CDR3, as DNA: TGTGCCAGCTCCAAGAGACAGGGACAAACCGGGGAGCTGTTTTTT.

This clone appeared a single time. This rearrangement joins TRBV28 to TRBJ1-2, with a weak D call TRBD1 (5 bases). Trimming took off 5 bases at V and 4 bases at J, with 11 bases between the two ends. The CDR3 runs to 13 residues. Germline loops: CDR1 MDHEN, CDR2 SYDVKM. The CDR3 bases are TGTGCCAGCAGTCAGGACACGGTCTATGGCTACACCTTC. The encoded protein is CASSQDTVYGYTF.

The chain combines TRBV29-1 with TRBJ1-1, with 7 bases that match TRBD1. CDR1 and CDR2 from the germline V gene are SQVTM and ANQGSEA. V lost 7 bases to trimming and J lost 2 bases; unmatched junction nucleotides: 7. The CDR3 length is 13 residues. The CDR3 region is CSAGQPPNTEAFF. The DNA for the CDR3 is TGCAGCGCGGGACAGCCCCCCAACACTGAAGCTTTCTTT.

The gene calls are TRBV4-2 and TRBJ2-5; possibly TRBD1 for D (5 bases). The CDR3 has 13 amino acids. The V end lost 1 base, the J end lost 2 bases, and 5 bases lay between the germline ends. Germline V gene data show CDR1 as LGHNA and CDR2 as YNFKEQ. This CDR3 is CASSQGQQETQYF. The CDR3, as DNA: TGTGCCAGCAGCCAAGGACAGCAAGAGACCCAGTACTTC.

The chain carries TRBV5-1 and TRBJ1-2; 9 bases match TRBD1. Unmatched junction bases numbered 5, after V lost 0 bases and J lost 8 bases. CDR3 length: 14 residues. Germline assignment: CDR1 SGHRS and CDR2 YFSETQ. The CDR3 DNA is TGCGCCAGCAGCTTGGCCGGGACAGGGCTCGGCTACACCTTC. It translates to CASSLAGTGLGYTF.

The chain has TRBV5-4 and TRBJ2-5; D unresolved. Trimming removed 1 base at V and 4 bases at J, with 8 bases between. This CDR3 spans 13 amino acids. Germline CDR1 SGHNT, CDR2 YYREEE (reference sequence). The DNA of the CDR3 is TGTGCCAGCAGCTTGCCGGGTTCAGAGACCCAGTACTTC. Translation: CASSLPGSETQYF.

This chain joins TRBV5-4 and TRBJ2-1, with D possibly TRBD1 on 5 matching bases. The CDR3 consists of 13 residues. Trimming pared 4 bases from V and 4 bases from J, leaving 9 bases between. In germline, CDR1 is SGHNT, CDR2 YYREEE (reference sequence). The CDR3 nucleotides are TGTGCCAGCAGCACCCAGGGTTACAATGAGCAGTTCTTC. Residues: CASSTQGYNEQFF.

This chain connects TRBV2 to TRBJ2-1; D gene ambiguous. CDR3 length: 13 residues. Per germline, CDR1 SNHLY and CDR2 FYNNEI. V dropped 0 bases and J dropped 5 bases, with 5 bases sitting between them. The DNA of the CDR3 is TGTGCCAGCAGTGAAGCGCGCCACAATGAGCAGTTCTTC. It is translated as CASSEARHNEQFF. Supplemented by reference TRBV2 and TRBJ2-1, the full variable domain reads EPEVTQTPSHQVTQMGQEVILRCVPISNHLYFYWYRQILGQKVEFLVSFYNNEISEKSEIFDDQFSVERPDGSNFTLKIRSTKLEDSAMYFCASSEARHNEQFFGPGTRLTVL.

This chain connects TRBV9 to TRBJ1-2; D gene unclear. Deletions cut 0 bases from V and 4 bases from J, with 13 bases between. CDR1 is SGDLS and CDR2 is YYNGEE in the germline V gene. This CDR3 contains 15 residues. The CDR3, as DNA: TGTGCCAGCAGCGTAGTGTCGGCGGCGTTCTATGGCTACACCTTC. This encodes CASSVVSAAFYGYTF.

This sequence joins TRBV19 and TRBJ2-3, with D hard to call. Germline V lookup: CDR1 LNHDA, CDR2 SQIVND (reference sequence). This CDR3 contains 13 residues. Trimming pared 3 bases from V and 6 bases from J, leaving 10 bases between. For the CDR3, the DNA is TGTGCCAGTAGTATGGCCCGGGTTGATACGCAGTATTTT. It specifies CASSMARVDTQYF.

The chain couples TRBV19 to TRBJ2-1; TRBD2 matches 9 bases. CDR3 length: 17 amino acids. With V trimmed by 6 bases and J by 5 bases, 14 bases remained unmatched. CDR1 and CDR2 from the germline V gene are LNHDA and SQIVND (reference sequence). CDR3 protein: CASRRNSAGGPHNEQFF. The DNA of the CDR3 is TGTGCCAGTAGGAGGAATTCGGCGGGAGGGCCTCACAATGAGCAGTTCTTC.